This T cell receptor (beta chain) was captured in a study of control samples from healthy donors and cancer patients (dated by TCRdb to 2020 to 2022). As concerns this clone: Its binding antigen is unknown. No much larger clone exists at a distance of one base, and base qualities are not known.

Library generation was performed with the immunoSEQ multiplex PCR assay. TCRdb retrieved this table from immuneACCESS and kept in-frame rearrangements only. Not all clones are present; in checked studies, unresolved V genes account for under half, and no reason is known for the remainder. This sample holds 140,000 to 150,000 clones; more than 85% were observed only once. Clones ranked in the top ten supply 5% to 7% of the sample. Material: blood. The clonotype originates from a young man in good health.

Here the CDR3 is given as CASSATSTGPSYNEQFF. The base sequence is TGTGCCAGCAGCGCAACGTCAACAGGGCCCTCTTACAATGAGCAGTTCTTC. Rearrangement joined TRBV13 to TRBJ2-1; TRBD1 is a weak D gene call, 6 bases matching. CDR1 PRHDT and CDR2 FYEKMQ were looked up in the germline V gene (reference sequence). Trimming costs V 5 bases and J 4 bases, and their ends lie 21 bases apart. The CDR3 runs 17 residues from the cysteine to the phenylalanine. CDR3 DNA is the only sequence kept; it has 51 bases, read in frame from the first base.